This TCR beta chain was observed in a study of blood T cell repertoires in COVID-19. The overall study: Both acute and convalescent COVID-19 samples were obtained from the United States, Italy and Spain. T cells, B-cell-depleted T cells, or PBMCs supplied cDNA or gDNA.

The CDR3 sequence is 12 residues long. CDR1 is DFQATT and CDR2 is SNEGSKA in the germline V gene (reference sequence). V lost 3 bases to trimming and J lost 12 bases, with 17 bases between them. Per the original data handling: Quantification of nucleated cells was approximated via reference gene primer amplification. This table comes from immunoSEQ multiplex PCR, and its TCRdb copy is limited to in-frame clones, with some not included. V, J and clone size are those of that table, while D and trimming were read from the DNA. The table lists about 220,000 clones, approximately 80% of them singletons. Sequenced material: peripheral blood. The V call is TRBV20-1, the J call TRBJ1-2; D call uncertain. The sequence was collected from a woman between 55 and 75 years old who had recovered from COVID-19. The CDR3 reads CSASPLPPQDTF. The CDR3 DNA sequence: TGCAGTGCTAGTCCGCTTCCTCCCCAGGACACCTTC.